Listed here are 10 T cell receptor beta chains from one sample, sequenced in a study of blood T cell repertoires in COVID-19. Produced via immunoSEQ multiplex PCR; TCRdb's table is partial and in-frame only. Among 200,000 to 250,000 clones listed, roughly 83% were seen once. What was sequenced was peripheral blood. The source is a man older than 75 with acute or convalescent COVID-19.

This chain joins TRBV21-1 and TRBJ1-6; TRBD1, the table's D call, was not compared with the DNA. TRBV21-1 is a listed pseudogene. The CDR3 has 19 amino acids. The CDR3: CASSKAPRQGQGYDSPLHF. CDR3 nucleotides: TGTGCCAGCAGCAAAGCGCCAAGACAGGGACAGGGATACGATTCACCCCTCCACTTT.

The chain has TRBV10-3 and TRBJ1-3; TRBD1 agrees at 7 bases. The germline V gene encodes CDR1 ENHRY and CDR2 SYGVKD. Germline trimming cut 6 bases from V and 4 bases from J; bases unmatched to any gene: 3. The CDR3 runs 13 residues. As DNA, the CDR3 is TGTGCCATCAGGCAGGGGGAGGGAAACACCATATATTTT. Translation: CAIRQGEGNTIYF.

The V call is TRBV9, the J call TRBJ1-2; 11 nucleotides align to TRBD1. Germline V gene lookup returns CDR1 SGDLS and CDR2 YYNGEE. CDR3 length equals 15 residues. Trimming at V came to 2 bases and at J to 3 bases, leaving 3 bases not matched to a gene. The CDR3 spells CASSVTGQGDYGYTF. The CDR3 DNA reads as TGTGCCAGCAGCGTTACGGGACAGGGGGACTATGGCTACACCTTC.

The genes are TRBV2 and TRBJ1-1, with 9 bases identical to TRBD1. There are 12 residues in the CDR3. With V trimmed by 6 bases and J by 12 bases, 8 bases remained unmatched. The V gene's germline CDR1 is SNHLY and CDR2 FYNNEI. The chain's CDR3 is CASRGQGSKSFF. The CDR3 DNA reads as TGTGCCAGCAGGGGACAGGGTAGTAAATCTTTCTTT.

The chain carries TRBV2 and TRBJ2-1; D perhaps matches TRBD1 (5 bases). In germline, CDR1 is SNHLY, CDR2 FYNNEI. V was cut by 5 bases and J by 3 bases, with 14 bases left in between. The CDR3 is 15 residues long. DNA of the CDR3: TGTGCCAGCAGTCCCAGACAGAAAAGCTACAATGAGCAGTTCTTC. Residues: CASSPRQKSYNEQFF.

The CDR3 region is CASTRRADRGNGYTF. For the CDR3, the DNA is TGTGCCAGTACCCGCCGGGCCGACAGGGGAAATGGCTACACCTTC. The rearrangement uses TRBV19 and TRBJ1-2; 8 bases map to TRBD1. J was trimmed by 6 bases and V by 7 bases; bases with no gene match: 13. This CDR3 has 15 residues. Germline V gene sequence: CDR1 LNHDA, CDR2 SQIVND (reference sequence).

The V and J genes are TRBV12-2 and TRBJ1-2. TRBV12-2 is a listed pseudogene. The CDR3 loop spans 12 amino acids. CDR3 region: CASQASTYGYTF. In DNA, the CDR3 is TGTGCAAGTCAAGCGAGTACCTATGGCTACACCTTC.

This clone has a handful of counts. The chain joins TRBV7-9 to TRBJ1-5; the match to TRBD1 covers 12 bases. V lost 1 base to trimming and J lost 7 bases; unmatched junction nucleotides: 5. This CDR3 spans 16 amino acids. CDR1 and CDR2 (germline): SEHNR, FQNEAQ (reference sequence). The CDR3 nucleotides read TGTGCCAGCAGCTTAGGGGACAGGGGGCGAAGCCAGCCCCAGCATTTT. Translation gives CASSLGDRGRSQPQHF.

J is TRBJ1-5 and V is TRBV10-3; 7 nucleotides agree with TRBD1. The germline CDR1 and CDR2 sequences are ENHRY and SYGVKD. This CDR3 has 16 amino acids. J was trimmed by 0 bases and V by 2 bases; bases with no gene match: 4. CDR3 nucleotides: TGTGCCATCAGTGAGGGGACAGCTTATAGCAATCAGCCCCAGCATTTT. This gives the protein CAISEGTAYSNQPQHF.

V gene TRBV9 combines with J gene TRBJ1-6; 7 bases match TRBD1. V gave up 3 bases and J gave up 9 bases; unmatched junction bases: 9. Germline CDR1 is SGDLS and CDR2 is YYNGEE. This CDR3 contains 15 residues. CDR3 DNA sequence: TGTGCCAGCAGCGGATTACAGGGGATCAGTTCACCCCTCCACTTT. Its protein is CASSGLQGISSPLHF.